This T cell receptor beta chain is drawn from a study of shared clonotypes between healthy human individuals. Between the trimmed V and J ends, which lost 3 bases and 5 bases, there was a span of 6 bases. Germline assignment: CDR1 KGHSH and CDR2 LQKENI. The CDR3 runs 12 residues. Sequencing used immunoSEQ multiplex PCR; TCRdb keeps in-frame clones, though not all of them. The data hold 2 million or so clones, with around 95% observed a single time. Specimen: naive CD4+ T cells sorted from blood. Subset in this sample: CD45RA+ positively selected. The receptor's source is a young man in good health. The J gene is TRBJ2-3, the V gene TRBV18; D call uncertain. The CDR3: CASSPYGDTQYF. DNA of the CDR3: TGTGCCAGCTCACCGTACGGAGATACGCAGTATTTT.